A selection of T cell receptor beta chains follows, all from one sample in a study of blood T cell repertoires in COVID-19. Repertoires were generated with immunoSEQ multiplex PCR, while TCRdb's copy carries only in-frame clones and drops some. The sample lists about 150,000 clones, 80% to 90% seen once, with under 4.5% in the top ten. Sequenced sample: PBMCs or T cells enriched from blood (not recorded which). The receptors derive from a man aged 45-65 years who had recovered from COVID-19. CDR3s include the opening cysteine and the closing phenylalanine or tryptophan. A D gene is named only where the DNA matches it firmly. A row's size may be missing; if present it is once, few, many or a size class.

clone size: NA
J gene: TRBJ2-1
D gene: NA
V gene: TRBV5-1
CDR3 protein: CASSQISSYEQFF
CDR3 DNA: TGCGCCAGCAGTCAGATATCTAGCTACGAGCAGTTCTTC

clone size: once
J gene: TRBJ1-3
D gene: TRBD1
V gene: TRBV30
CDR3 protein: CAWIRGRSGNTIYF
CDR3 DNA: TGTGCCTGGATTAGGGGGCGCTCGGGAAACACCATATATTTT

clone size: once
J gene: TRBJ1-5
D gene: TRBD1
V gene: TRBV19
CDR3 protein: CASNLRDSRNQPQHF
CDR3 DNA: TGTGCCAGTAACCTCCGGGACAGTCGCAATCAGCCCCAGCATTTT

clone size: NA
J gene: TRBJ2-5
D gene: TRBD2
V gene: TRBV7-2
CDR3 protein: CASSLAGTSGETQYF
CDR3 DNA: TGTGCCAGCAGCTTAGCGGGGACTAGTGGTGAGACCCAGTACTTC

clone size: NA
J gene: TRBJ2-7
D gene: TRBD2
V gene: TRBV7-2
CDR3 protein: CASSITGTSGYEQYF
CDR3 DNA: TGTGCCAGCAGCATTACCGGGACTAGCGGATACGAGCAGTACTTC

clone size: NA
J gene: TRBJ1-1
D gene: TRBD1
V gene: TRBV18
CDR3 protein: CASSQNRDSEQKAFF
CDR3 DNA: TGTGCCAGCTCCCAGAACCGGGACAGCGAACAAAAAGCTTTCTTT

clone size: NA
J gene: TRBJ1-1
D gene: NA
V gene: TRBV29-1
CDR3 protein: CSAGTQNTEAFF
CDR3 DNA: TGCAGCGCCGGGACACAGAACACTGAAGCTTTCTTT

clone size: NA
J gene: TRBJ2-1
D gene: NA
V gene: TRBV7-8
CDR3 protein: CASSFGQNLYNEQFF
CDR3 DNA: TGTGCCAGCAGCTTCGGACAGAACCTCTACAATGAGCAGTTCTTC

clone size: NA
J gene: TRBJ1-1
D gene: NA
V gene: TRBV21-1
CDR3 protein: CASSKGFKDFDTHTEAFF
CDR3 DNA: TGTGCCAGCAGCAAAGGGTTTAAAGATTTTGACACCCACACTGAAGCTTTCTTT

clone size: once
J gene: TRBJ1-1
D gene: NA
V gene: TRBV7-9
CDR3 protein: CASSKQATNTEAFF
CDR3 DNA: TGTGCCAGCAGTAAGCAGGCGACGAACACTGAAGCTTTCTTT

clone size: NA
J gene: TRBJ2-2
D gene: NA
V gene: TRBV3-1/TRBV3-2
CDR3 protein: CASSSRGADTGELFF
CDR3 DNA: TGTGCCAGCAGCTCGCGGGGCGCCGACACCGGGGAGCTGTTTTTT

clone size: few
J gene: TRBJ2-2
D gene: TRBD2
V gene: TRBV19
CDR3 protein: CASTLTSGKMRFNTGELFF
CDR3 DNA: TGTGCCAGTACTTTGACTAGCGGGAAGATGAGGTTTAACACCGGGGAGCTGTTTTTT

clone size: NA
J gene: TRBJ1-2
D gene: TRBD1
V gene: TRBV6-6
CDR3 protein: CASSRRTGGNNYGYTF
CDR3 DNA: TGTGCCAGCAGTCGAAGGACAGGGGGAAATAACTATGGCTACACCTTC

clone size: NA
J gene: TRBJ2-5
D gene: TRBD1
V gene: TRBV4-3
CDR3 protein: CASSLRDRGGETQYF
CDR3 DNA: TGCGCCAGCAGCCTCAGAGACAGGGGGGGCGAGACCCAGTACTTC

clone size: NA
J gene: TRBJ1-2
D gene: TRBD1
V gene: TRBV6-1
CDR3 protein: CASSEQGVGNYGYTF
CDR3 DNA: TGTGCCAGCAGTGAACAGGGGGTCGGTAACTATGGCTACACCTTC

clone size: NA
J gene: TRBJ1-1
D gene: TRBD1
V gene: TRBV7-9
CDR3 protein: CASSSGQGVEAFF
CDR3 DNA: TGTGCCAGCAGCTCGGGACAGGGGGTTGAAGCTTTCTTT

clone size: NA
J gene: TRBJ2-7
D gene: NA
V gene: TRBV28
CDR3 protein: CASVTGTPSGEQYF
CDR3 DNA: TGTGCCAGTGTGACCGGGACACCATCGGGGGAGCAGTACTTC

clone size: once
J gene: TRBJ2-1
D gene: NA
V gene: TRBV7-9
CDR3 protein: CASSFGASFTGFF
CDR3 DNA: TGTGCCAGCAGCTTTGGGGCGTCCTTCACGGGGTTCTTC

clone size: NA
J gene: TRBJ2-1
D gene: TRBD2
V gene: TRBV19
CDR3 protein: CASRMGSGSYNEQFF
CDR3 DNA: TGTGCCAGTAGGATGGGTAGCGGGAGCTACAATGAGCAGTTCTTC

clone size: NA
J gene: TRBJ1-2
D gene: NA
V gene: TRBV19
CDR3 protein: CASSLDRSYGYTF
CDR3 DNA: TGTGCCAGTAGTCTTGACAGATCCTATGGCTACACCTTC

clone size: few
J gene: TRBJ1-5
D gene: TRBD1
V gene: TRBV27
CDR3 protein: CASKEDRVLQRGNQPQHF
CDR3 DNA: TGTGCCAGCAAGGAGGACAGGGTGCTCCAGAGGGGCAATCAGCCCCAGCATTTT

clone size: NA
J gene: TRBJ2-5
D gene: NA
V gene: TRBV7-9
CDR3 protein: CASSLARAAGQETQYF
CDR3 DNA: TGTGCCAGCAGCTTAGCGAGGGCGGCGGGACAAGAGACCCAGTACTTC

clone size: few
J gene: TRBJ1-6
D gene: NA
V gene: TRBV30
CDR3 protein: CAWQTGPNSPLHF
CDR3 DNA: TGTGCCTGGCAGACAGGTCCTAATTCACCCCTCCACTTT

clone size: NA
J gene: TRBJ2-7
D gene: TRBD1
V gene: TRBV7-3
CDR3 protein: CAIILTGGLYEQYF
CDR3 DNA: TGTGCCATAATATTGACAGGGGGCCTGTACGAGCAGTACTTC

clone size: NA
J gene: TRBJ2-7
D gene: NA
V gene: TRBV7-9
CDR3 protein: CASSFGGTYEQYF
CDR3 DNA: TGTGCCAGCAGCTTTGGAGGGACCTACGAGCAGTACTTC

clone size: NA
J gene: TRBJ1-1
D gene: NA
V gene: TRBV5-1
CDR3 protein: CASSPRTGSDTEAFF
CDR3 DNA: TGCGCCAGCAGCCCGAGGACGGGGAGCGACACTGAAGCTTTCTTT

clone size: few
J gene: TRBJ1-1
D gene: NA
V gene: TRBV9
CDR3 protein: CASSVETVDGEAFF
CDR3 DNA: TGTGCCAGCAGCGTAGAGACAGTTGATGGTGAAGCTTTCTTT

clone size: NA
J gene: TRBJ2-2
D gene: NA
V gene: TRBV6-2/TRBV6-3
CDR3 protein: CASRPSPRGYTGELFF
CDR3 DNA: TGTGCCAGCAGACCTAGTCCCCGGGGGTACACCGGGGAGCTGTTTTTT

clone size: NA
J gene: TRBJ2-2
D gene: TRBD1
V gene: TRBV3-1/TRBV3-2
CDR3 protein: CASTPRDRANTGELFF
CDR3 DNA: TGTGCCAGCACCCCCAGGGACAGGGCGAACACCGGGGAGCTGTTTTTT

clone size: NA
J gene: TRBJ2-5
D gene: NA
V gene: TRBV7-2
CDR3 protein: CASSLGTAQETQYF
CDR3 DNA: TGTGCCAGCAGCTTAGGGACAGCACAAGAGACCCAGTACTTC

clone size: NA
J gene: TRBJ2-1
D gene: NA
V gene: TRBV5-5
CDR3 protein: CASSFQSGPNEQFF
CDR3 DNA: TGTGCCAGCAGCTTCCAATCAGGGCCCAATGAGCAGTTCTTC

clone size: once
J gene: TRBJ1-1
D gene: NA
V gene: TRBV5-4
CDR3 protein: CASSLEVGQGFTEAFF
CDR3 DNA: TGTGCCAGCAGCTTGGAAGTTGGGCAGGGTTTTACTGAAGCTTTCTTT

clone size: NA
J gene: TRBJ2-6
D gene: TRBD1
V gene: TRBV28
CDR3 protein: CASSSLGQSWRSGANVLTF
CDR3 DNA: TGTGCCAGCAGTTCACTGGGACAGTCTTGGAGGTCTGGGGCCAACGTCCTGACTTTC

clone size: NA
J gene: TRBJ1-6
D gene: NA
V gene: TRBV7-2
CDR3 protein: CASNAPKSSYNSPLHF
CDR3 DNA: TGTGCCAGCAACGCTCCGAAGAGCTCCTATAATTCACCCCTCCACTTT

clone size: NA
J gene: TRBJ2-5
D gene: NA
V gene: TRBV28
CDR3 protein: CASSPLLGGGRETQYF
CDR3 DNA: TGTGCCAGCAGTCCCTTATTAGGGGGGGGTAGGGAGACCCAGTACTTC

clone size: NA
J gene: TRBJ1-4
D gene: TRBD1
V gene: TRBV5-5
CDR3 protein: CASSQGQGREKLFF
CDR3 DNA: TGTGCCAGCAGCCAGGGACAGGGGAGGGAAAAACTGTTTTTT

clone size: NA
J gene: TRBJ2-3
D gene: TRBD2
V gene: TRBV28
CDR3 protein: CASSGAGASADTQYF
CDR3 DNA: TGTGCCAGCAGCGGAGCGGGGGCCAGCGCAGATACGCAGTATTTT

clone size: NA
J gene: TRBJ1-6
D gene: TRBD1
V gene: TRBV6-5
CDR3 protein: CASSRNGQGDSPLHF
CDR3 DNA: TGTGCCAGCAGTCGAAACGGACAGGGGGATTCACCCCTCCACTTT

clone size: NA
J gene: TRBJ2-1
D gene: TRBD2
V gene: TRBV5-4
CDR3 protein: CASSLWGRGGRGNEQFF
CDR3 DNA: TGTGCCAGCAGCTTGTGGGGCCGGGGGGGCAGAGGCAATGAGCAGTTCTTC

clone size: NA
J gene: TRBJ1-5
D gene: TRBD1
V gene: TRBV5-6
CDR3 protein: CASSYRGHSNQPQHF
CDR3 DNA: TGTGCCAGCAGCTACAGGGGGCATAGCAATCAGCCCCAGCATTTT

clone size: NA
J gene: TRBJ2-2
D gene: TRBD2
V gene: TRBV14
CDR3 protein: CASSQRSSGGTGELFF
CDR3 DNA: TGTGCCAGCAGCCAAAGATCGAGCGGGGGTACCGGGGAGCTGTTTTTT

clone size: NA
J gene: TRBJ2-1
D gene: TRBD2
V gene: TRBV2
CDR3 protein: CASSESSGRSNEQFF
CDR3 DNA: TGTGCCAGCAGTGAGAGTAGCGGGAGATCCAATGAGCAGTTCTTC

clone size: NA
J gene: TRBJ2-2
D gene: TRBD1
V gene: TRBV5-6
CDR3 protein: CASSTEWTGSGELFF
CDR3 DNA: TGTGCCAGCAGCACTGAGTGGACAGGCTCCGGGGAGCTGTTTTTT

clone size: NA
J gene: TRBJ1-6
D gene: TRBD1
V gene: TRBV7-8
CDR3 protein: CASSRTGGNSPLHF
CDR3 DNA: TGTGCCAGCAGTCGTACAGGGGGAAATTCACCCCTCCACTTT

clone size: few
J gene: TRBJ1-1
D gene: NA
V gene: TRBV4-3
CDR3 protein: CASSLGVGFGTEAFF
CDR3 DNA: TGCGCCAGCAGCCTTGGAGTAGGTTTTGGCACTGAAGCTTTCTTT

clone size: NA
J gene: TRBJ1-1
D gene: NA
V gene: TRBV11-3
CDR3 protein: CASSLMEGTEAFF
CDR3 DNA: TGTGCCAGCAGCTTAATGGAGGGGACTGAAGCTTTCTTT

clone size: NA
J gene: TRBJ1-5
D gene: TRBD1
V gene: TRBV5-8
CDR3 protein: CASSPGTDFNQPQHF
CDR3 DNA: TGTGCCAGCAGCCCCGGGACAGACTTCAATCAGCCCCAGCATTTT

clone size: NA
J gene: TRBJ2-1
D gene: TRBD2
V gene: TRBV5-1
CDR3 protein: CASSGSGLDSNEQFF
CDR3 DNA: TGCGCCAGCAGCGGGTCGGGACTAGACTCGAATGAGCAGTTCTTC

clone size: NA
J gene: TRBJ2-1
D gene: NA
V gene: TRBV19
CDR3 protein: CASSSRPGAGHPSRNEQFF
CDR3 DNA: TGTGCCAGTAGTTCCCGTCCTGGAGCGGGACACCCCTCCCGCAATGAGCAGTTCTTC

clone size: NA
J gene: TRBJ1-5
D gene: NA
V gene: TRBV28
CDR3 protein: CASKQGGGNQPQHF
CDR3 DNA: TGTGCCAGCAAACAGGGCGGCGGCAATCAGCCCCAGCATTTT

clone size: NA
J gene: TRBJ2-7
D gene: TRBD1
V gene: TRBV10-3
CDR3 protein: CAIGGTGNYEQYF
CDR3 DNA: TGTGCCATAGGTGGGACAGGGAACTACGAGCAGTACTTC

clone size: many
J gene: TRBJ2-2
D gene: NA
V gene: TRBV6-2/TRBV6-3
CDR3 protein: CASSFGIRRHTGELFF
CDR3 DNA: TGTGCCAGCAGTTTCGGTATCAGGAGGCACACCGGGGAGCTGTTTTTT

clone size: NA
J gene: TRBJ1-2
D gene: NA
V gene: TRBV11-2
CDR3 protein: CASSLSPTGVYGYTF
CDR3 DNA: TGTGCCAGCAGCTTAAGCCCTACAGGAGTCTATGGCTACACCTTC

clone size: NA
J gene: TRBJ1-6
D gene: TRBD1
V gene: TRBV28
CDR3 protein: CASRTQGASNSPLHF
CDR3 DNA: TGTGCCAGCAGGACACAGGGGGCCAGTAATTCACCCCTCCACTTT

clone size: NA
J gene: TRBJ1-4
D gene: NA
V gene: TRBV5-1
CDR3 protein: CASSPSPNEKLFF
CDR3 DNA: TGCGCCAGCAGTCCAAGCCCCAATGAAAAACTGTTTTTT

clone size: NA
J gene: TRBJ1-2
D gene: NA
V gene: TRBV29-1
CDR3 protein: CSVVYFGGGKGYTF
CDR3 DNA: TGCAGCGTTGTTTATTTCGGGGGAGGAAAGGGCTACACCTTC

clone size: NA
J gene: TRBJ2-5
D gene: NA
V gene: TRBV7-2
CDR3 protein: CASSGHGRTQTQYF
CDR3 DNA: TGTGCCAGCAGCGGACACGGGAGAACCCAGACCCAGTACTTC

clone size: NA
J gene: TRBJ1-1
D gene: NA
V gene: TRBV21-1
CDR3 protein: CASSKGGREGTEAFF
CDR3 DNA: TGTGCCAGCAGCAAAGGAGGCAGGGAGGGGACTGAAGCTTTCTTT